Presented here are 5 T cell receptor beta chains from one specimen sequenced in a study of T cell repertoires in cytomegalovirus infection. These receptors lack a known antigen. TCRdb reanalysed the reads using MiXCR and keeps one entry per CDR3 protein. In the table there are about 830,000 distinct CDR3 sequences, about 31% of which are singletons. This sample comprised cultured CD8+ T cells from PBMCs, obtained from culture after CMV antigen stimulation. The receptors come from a human donor in good health (CMV status not recorded). Some clones in this sample may be carry-over from other donors' samples.

This clonotype was detected only a few times. The chain combines TRBV27 with TRBJ1-1; D perhaps matches TRBD1 (6 bases). Trimming took 8 bases from V and 5 from J, leaving 15 bases between them. CDR3 length equals 13 residues. The germline V gene encodes CDR1 MNHEY and CDR2 SMNVEV (reference sequence). The CDR3 DNA sequence: TGTGCCAGCTCGGGGGGGGCGAGAACTGAAGCTTTCTTT. Amino acids: CASSGGARTEAFF.

This chain joins TRBV7-2 and TRBJ1-2; the D is unclear. The CDR3 contains 14 residues. Germline loops: CDR1 SGHTA, CDR2 FQGNSA. V lost 1 base and J 4 bases, leaving 10 bases between the germline ends. The CDR3 here is CASSLERGPYGYTF. DNA of the CDR3: TGTGCCAGCAGCTTAGAACGGGGTCCCTATGGCTACACCTTC.

This clonotype was detected only a few times. The chain is built from TRBV4-3 and TRBJ1-1; the D gene is possibly TRBD1 (6 bases). The ends were cut back, 1 base at V and 8 bases at J, with 14 bases in the middle. CDR1 is LGHNA, CDR2 YSLEER, per germline. The CDR3 is 14 amino acids. CDR3 DNA: TGCGCCAGCAGCCAAGCGAGGGGGGGGTCGGAAGCTTTCTTT. As protein: CASSQARGGSEAFF.

The V and J genes are TRBV6-5 and TRBJ2-7; 16 positions agree with TRBD2. Germline CDR1 is MNHEY and CDR2 is SVGAGI. With V trimmed by 2 bases and J by 0 bases, 7 bases remained unmatched. The CDR3 totals 19 residues. The CDR3 nucleotides are TGTGCCAGCAGTTACACCCCGGGACTAGCGGGGGGGAGCTCCTACGAGCAGTACTTC. As protein: CASSYTPGLAGGSSYEQYF.

At least ten counts were recorded for this clonotype. This sequence joins TRBV7-3 and TRBJ2-1; 8 nucleotides align to TRBD2. CDR1 and CDR2 from the germline V gene are SGHTA and FQGTGA. There are 16 residues in the CDR3. The V segment lost 3 bases and the J segment 4 bases; nucleotides outside the gene matches: 8. This CDR3 reads CASSFSGTSLYNEQFF. The CDR3 nucleotides read TGTGCCAGCAGCTTCTCCGGGACTAGTTTATACAATGAGCAGTTCTTC.